This record looks at one TCR beta chain sequence and its context. Per the authors' pipeline: It was from reference gene primer amplification that nucleated cell counts were estimated. Only in-frame clones appear in the TCRdb table, and some are missing; sequencing was by immunoSEQ multiplex PCR. Clone size and the V and J calls come from that table; the DNA yielded D and trimming. This sample yields 250,000 or so clones, of which 70% to 90% are seen a single time; 5.5% to 8% belongs to the top ten. The data were taken from a study of blood T cell repertoires in COVID-19. Study in general: T cells, B-cell-depleted T cells, or PBMCs supplied cDNA or gDNA.

V was pared by 7 bases and J by 3 bases, with 11 bases of the junction left unmatched. Per germline, CDR1 SQVTM and CDR2 ANQGSEA. This CDR3 has 16 residues. The chain couples TRBV29-1 to TRBJ2-1; 11 bases align to TRBD1. This clonotype was sampled from a woman aged 55-69 years with active or convalescent COVID-19. Material: peripheral blood. CDR3 region: CSGGQGAQVYYNEQFF. CDR3 DNA: TGCAGCGGAGGACAGGGGGCGCAGGTCTACTACAATGAGCAGTTCTTC.